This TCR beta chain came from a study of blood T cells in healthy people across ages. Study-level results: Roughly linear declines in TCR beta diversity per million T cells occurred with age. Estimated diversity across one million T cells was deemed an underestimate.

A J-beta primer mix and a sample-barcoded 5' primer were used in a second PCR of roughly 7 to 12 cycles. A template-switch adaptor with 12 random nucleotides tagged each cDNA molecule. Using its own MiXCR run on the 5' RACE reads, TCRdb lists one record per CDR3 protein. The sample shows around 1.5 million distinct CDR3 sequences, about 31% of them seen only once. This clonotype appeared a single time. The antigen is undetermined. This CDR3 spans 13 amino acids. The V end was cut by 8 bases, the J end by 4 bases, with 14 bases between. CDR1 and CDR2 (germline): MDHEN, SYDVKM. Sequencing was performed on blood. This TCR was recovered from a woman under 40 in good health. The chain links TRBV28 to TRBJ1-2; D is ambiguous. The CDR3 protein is CASGPVLGYGYTF. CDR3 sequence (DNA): TGTGCCAGCGGTCCGGTGCTGGGCTATGGCTACACCTTC.